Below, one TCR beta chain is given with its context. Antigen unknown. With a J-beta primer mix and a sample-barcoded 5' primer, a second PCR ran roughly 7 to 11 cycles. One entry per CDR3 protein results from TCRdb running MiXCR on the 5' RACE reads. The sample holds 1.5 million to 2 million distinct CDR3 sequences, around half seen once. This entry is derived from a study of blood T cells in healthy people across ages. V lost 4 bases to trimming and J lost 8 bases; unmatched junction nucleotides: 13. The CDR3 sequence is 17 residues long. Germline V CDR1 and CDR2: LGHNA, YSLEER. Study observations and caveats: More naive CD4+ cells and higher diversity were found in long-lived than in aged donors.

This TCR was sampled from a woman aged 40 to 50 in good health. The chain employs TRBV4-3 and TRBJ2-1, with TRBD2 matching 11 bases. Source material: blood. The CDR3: CASSPRLAGRPNDEQFF. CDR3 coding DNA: TGCGCCAGCAGCCCTAGACTAGCGGGGAGACCTAACGATGAGCAGTTCTTC.